This is a list of T cell receptor beta chains from one sample in a study of molecular identifiers for immune sequencing clone quantification. TCRdb reprocessed the PCR reads with MiXCR, giving one entry per CDR3 protein. In the table there are around 470,000 distinct CDR3 sequences, roughly 24% of which are singletons. The material sequenced was naive CD8+ T cells from blood, with Jurkat cell RNA spiked in. The receptors stem from a human donor in good health. Some libraries in this study had Jurkat cell RNA spiked in. CDR3s include the opening cysteine and the closing phenylalanine or tryptophan. Each record gives: J gene, V gene, CDR3 length, CDR3 protein.

J gene: TRBJ2-1
V gene: TRBV19
CDR3 length: 12
CDR3 protein: CATWSAYNEQFF

J gene: TRBJ2-3
V gene: TRBV11-2
CDR3 length: 14
CDR3 protein: CASSLGPRADTQYF

J gene: TRBJ2-2
V gene: TRBV13
CDR3 length: 16
CDR3 protein: CASSLGRQGFTGELFF

J gene: TRBJ2-1
V gene: TRBV19
CDR3 length: 14
CDR3 protein: CASSIGLGGNEQFF

J gene: TRBJ1-3
V gene: TRBV7-3
CDR3 length: 15
CDR3 protein: CASSPSGDSGNTIYF

J gene: TRBJ1-6
V gene: TRBV5-1
CDR3 length: 17
CDR3 protein: CASSLEDRSSYNSPLHF

J gene: TRBJ2-4
V gene: TRBV2
CDR3 length: 15
CDR3 protein: CASSESRTDKNIQYF

J gene: TRBJ2-3
V gene: TRBV11-2
CDR3 length: 15
CDR3 protein: CASSWTSGSRDTQYF

J gene: TRBJ2-3
V gene: TRBV7-6
CDR3 length: 20
CDR3 protein: CASSQPMTGTSGRATDTQYF

J gene: TRBJ2-3
V gene: TRBV28
CDR3 length: 14
CDR3 protein: CATMGVTSTDTQYF

J gene: TRBJ2-6
V gene: TRBV6-2/TRBV6-3
CDR3 length: 16
CDR3 protein: CASRSLLGSGANVLTF

J gene: TRBJ1-5
V gene: TRBV4-1
CDR3 length: 13
CDR3 protein: CTSSPRGDQPQHF

J gene: TRBJ2-7
V gene: TRBV28
CDR3 length: 14
CDR3 protein: CASSPPPGGYEQYF

J gene: TRBJ2-3
V gene: TRBV5-1
CDR3 length: 14
CDR3 protein: CASSGAGGPDPQYF

J gene: TRBJ1-1
V gene: TRBV28
CDR3 length: 14
CDR3 protein: CASSPGGGATEAFF

J gene: TRBJ2-7
V gene: TRBV12-3/TRBV12-4
CDR3 length: 16
CDR3 protein: CASSPTPRPPVDEQYF

J gene: TRBJ2-4
V gene: TRBV3-1
CDR3 length: 14
CDR3 protein: CASSPGLAPDIQYF

J gene: TRBJ2-3
V gene: TRBV4-1
CDR3 length: 15
CDR3 protein: CASSHSSISTDTQYF

J gene: TRBJ2-1
V gene: TRBV7-2
CDR3 length: 15
CDR3 protein: CASSLAGGRAGEQIF

J gene: TRBJ1-2
V gene: TRBV6-2/TRBV6-3
CDR3 length: 18
CDR3 protein: CASSYSPDMGQLHYGYTF

J gene: TRBJ2-5
V gene: TRBV28
CDR3 length: 18
CDR3 protein: CASSFGLAEITRSETQYF

J gene: TRBJ2-1
V gene: TRBV19
CDR3 length: 13
CDR3 protein: CASSIGGTNEQFF

J gene: TRBJ1-5
V gene: TRBV5-8
CDR3 length: 15
CDR3 protein: CASSLTPYSNQPQHF

J gene: TRBJ2-7
V gene: TRBV13
CDR3 length: 11
CDR3 protein: CDGSFGYEQYF

J gene: TRBJ1-4
V gene: TRBV5-6
CDR3 length: 16
CDR3 protein: CASSTLSGTVNEKLFF

J gene: TRBJ2-7
V gene: TRBV6-2/TRBV6-3
CDR3 length: 14
CDR3 protein: CASSLAGGFHEQYF

J gene: TRBJ2-7
V gene: TRBV4-2
CDR3 length: 13
CDR3 protein: CASSQVQGNEQYF

J gene: TRBJ1-1
V gene: TRBV19
CDR3 length: 14
CDR3 protein: CASSFDQGKTEAFF

J gene: TRBJ2-3
V gene: TRBV20-1
CDR3 length: 16
CDR3 protein: CSAQGGLGGSTDTQYF

J gene: TRBJ2-7
V gene: TRBV4-1
CDR3 length: 16
CDR3 protein: CASSPTGFRVGSEQYF

J gene: TRBJ2-5
V gene: TRBV2
CDR3 length: 14
CDR3 protein: CASRLAAVGETQYF

J gene: TRBJ2-7
V gene: TRBV18
CDR3 length: 13
CDR3 protein: CASSPGHGYEQYF

J gene: TRBJ2-5
V gene: TRBV12-3/TRBV12-4
CDR3 length: 16
CDR3 protein: CASSFKTGNTEETQYF

J gene: TRBJ2-2
V gene: TRBV12-3/TRBV12-4
CDR3 length: 14
CDR3 protein: CASSLYLGTGELFF

J gene: TRBJ1-1
V gene: TRBV7-9
CDR3 length: 18
CDR3 protein: CASSLPGGTGTMNTEAFF

J gene: TRBJ2-2
V gene: TRBV6-5
CDR3 length: 12
CDR3 protein: CASSYFSGELFF

J gene: TRBJ2-7
V gene: TRBV20-1
CDR3 length: 15
CDR3 protein: CSAGPWANAPYEQYF

J gene: TRBJ1-1
V gene: TRBV5-4
CDR3 length: 16
CDR3 protein: CASSPRGVGLNTEAFF

J gene: TRBJ2-3
V gene: TRBV7-9
CDR3 length: 14
CDR3 protein: CASSPKVSRFDTRF

J gene: TRBJ2-1
V gene: TRBV25-1
CDR3 length: 16
CDR3 protein: CASSEWTGKLGHEQFF

J gene: TRBJ2-7
V gene: TRBV6-1
CDR3 length: 14
CDR3 protein: CASLWIAAPYEQYF

J gene: TRBJ2-5
V gene: TRBV20-1
CDR3 length: 11
CDR3 protein: CSARLGETQYF

J gene: TRBJ2-7
V gene: TRBV6-1
CDR3 length: 14
CDR3 protein: CASSTVQWSYEQYF

J gene: TRBJ1-5
V gene: TRBV4-1
CDR3 length: 14
CDR3 protein: CASSQVDSNQPQHF

J gene: TRBJ2-3
V gene: TRBV10-3
CDR3 length: 16
CDR3 protein: CAISDSLAGGEDTQYF

J gene: TRBJ2-5
V gene: TRBV27
CDR3 length: 13
CDR3 protein: CASSFLLGETQYF

J gene: TRBJ2-7
V gene: TRBV6-6
CDR3 length: 15
CDR3 protein: CASSYVGTGSEEQYF

J gene: TRBJ2-7
V gene: TRBV7-9
CDR3 length: 14
CDR3 protein: CAGSGQGIPYEQYF

J gene: TRBJ2-3
V gene: TRBV4-3
CDR3 length: 13
CDR3 protein: CASSQASGWAQYF

J gene: TRBJ1-5
V gene: TRBV6-5
CDR3 length: 13
CDR3 protein: CASTSNPNQPQHF

J gene: TRBJ2-1
V gene: TRBV5-6
CDR3 length: 16
CDR3 protein: CASSLGVVEGWGEQFF